A single sample is the source of the 20 T cell receptor beta chains below, sequenced in a study of shared T cell receptors in the human thymus. Some clones are missing from TCRdb's copy, which holds only in-frame ones; the method was immunoSEQ multiplex PCR. The sample has more than 550,000 clones, around 87% seen once. These data are also associated with another study on human thymus T cells.

Sequenced material: thymocytes. All receptors come from a boy younger than two with a congenital heart defect.

In this sample, this clone turned up a few times. This chain connects TRBV28 to TRBJ2-7; 7 bases are shared with TRBD1. This CDR3 has 16 residues. The germline V gene has CDR1 MDHEN and CDR2 SYDVKM. V lost 5 bases and J lost 6; bases outside the gene matches: 16. CDR3: CASSLGYRGGSGEQYF. DNA for the CDR3: TGTGCCAGCAGTCTAGGGTACAGGGGCGGTTCTGGCGAGCAGTACTTC.

The chain carries TRBV13 and TRBJ1-1; D not certain. Trimming left V 4 bases short and J 4 bases short, with 16 bases between. This CDR3 has 15 amino acids. Per germline, CDR1 PRHDT and CDR2 FYEKMQ (reference sequence). CDR3 in DNA: TGTGCCAGCAGCTCCCGTAGGCGGGGAAGCACTGAAGCTTTCTTT. Its protein is CASSSRRRGSTEAFF. The whole variable domain, filled in from reference TRBV13 and TRBJ1-1, reads AAGVIQSPRHLIKEKRETATLKCYPIPRHDTVYWYQQGPGQDPQFLISFYEKMQSDKGSIPDRFSAQQFSDYHSELNMSSLELGDSALYFCASSSRRRGSTEAFFGQGTRLTVV.

The genes are TRBV19 and TRBJ2-1, with 13 bases matching TRBD2. The germline CDR1 and CDR2 sequences are LNHDA and SQIVND (reference sequence). Germline trimming cut 5 bases from V and 4 bases from J; bases unmatched to any gene: 11. The CDR3 sequence is 18 residues long. The CDR3 reads CASSPILAGGPRYNEQFF. The CDR3 DNA reads TGTGCCAGTAGTCCCATACTAGCGGGGGGGCCTCGATACAATGAGCAGTTCTTC.

J is TRBJ1-1 and V is TRBV20-1, with D unresolved. Germline CDR1 is DFQATT and CDR2 is SNEGSKA (reference sequence). The CDR3 covers 9 residues. V gave up 7 bases and J gave up 8 bases, with 8 bases separating them. This CDR3 is CSVLTEAFF. The CDR3 DNA is TGCAGTGTTCTGACAGAAGCTTTCTTT.

This chain joins TRBV5-1 and TRBJ2-1, with a weak D call TRBD2 (5 bases). There are 14 residues in the CDR3. Trimming shortened V by 0 bases and J by 5 bases, and 9 bases separated the two germline ends. Germline V gene sequence: CDR1 SGHRS, CDR2 YFSETQ. The CDR3 loop is CASSLGGPHNEQFF. DNA for the CDR3: TGCGCCAGCAGCTTGGGAGGGCCTCACAATGAGCAGTTCTTC. The whole variable domain, remainder taken from reference TRBV5-1 and TRBJ2-1, is KAGVTQTPRYLIKTRGQQVTLSCSPISGHRSVSWYQQTPGQGLQFLFEYFSETQRNKGNFPGRFSGRQFSNSRSEMNVSTLELGDSALYLCASSLGGPHNEQFFGPGTRLTVL.

The chain couples TRBV9 to TRBJ2-7; 11 bases match TRBD2. The CDR3 is 17 residues long. Germline-derived CDR1 and CDR2 are SGDLS and YYNGEE. J was trimmed by 2 bases and V by 2 bases; bases with no gene match: 9. CDR3 loop: CASSVGPGLADTYEQYF. CDR3 sequence (DNA): TGTGCCAGCAGCGTTGGTCCGGGACTAGCGGACACCTACGAGCAGTACTTC.

The rearrangement uses TRBV9 and TRBJ1-5; D gene ambiguous. The germline V and J ends were trimmed by 4 bases and 9 bases, with 17 bases remaining between them. This CDR3 region has 14 residues. CDR1 and CDR2 from the germline V gene are SGDLS and YYNGEE. The CDR3 sequence is CASSPGRVERPQHF. The CDR3 bases are TGTGCCAGCAGCCCTGGTCGGGTGGAGAGGCCCCAGCATTTT. Full variable domain (rest looked up from reference TRBV9 and TRBJ1-5): DSGVTQTPKHLITATGQRVTLRCSPRSGDLSVYWYQQSLDQGLQFLIQYYNGEERAKGNILERFSAQQFPDLHSELNLSSLELGDSALYFCASSPGRVERPQHFGDGTRLSIL.

The rearrangement joins TRBV27 to TRBJ2-1; 11 positions match TRBD2. The CDR3 sequence is 21 residues long. Looked up from germline, CDR1 is MNHEY and CDR2 is SMNVEV (reference sequence). V shed 1 base, J shed 1 base, and the junction held 15 bases outside the gene matches. The CDR3 here is CASSLLRASGRPGWSYNEQFF. The DNA of the CDR3 is TGTGCCAGCAGTTTATTAAGGGCTAGCGGGAGGCCTGGGTGGTCCTACAATGAGCAGTTCTTC.

The rearrangement links TRBV4-3 to TRBJ1-1; no reliable D call. Per the germline V gene, CDR1 is LGHNA and CDR2 is YSLEER. The CDR3 length is 13 residues. V gave up 0 bases and J gave up 11 bases, with 13 bases separating them. The chain's CDR3 is CASSQDVRRVAFF. The CDR3 nucleotides are TGCGCCAGCAGCCAAGATGTGCGACGGGTTGCTTTCTTT.

This sequence joins TRBV5-1 and TRBJ1-1, with 7 bases identical to TRBD1. This CDR3 comprises 13 residues. Germline assignment: CDR1 SGHRS and CDR2 YFSETQ. After removal of 4 bases from V and 4 bases from J, the junction contained 4 bases not matched to a gene. This CDR3 reads CASSAGGGTEAFF. The CDR3, as DNA: TGCGCCAGCAGCGCAGGGGGTGGCACTGAAGCTTTCTTT. Based on the CDR3 plus reference TRBV5-1 and TRBJ1-1, the full variable domain is KAGVTQTPRYLIKTRGQQVTLSCSPISGHRSVSWYQQTPGQGLQFLFEYFSETQRNKGNFPGRFSGRQFSNSRSEMNVSTLELGDSALYLCASSAGGGTEAFFGQGTRLTVV.

The chain is built from TRBV28 and TRBJ1-2; the match to TRBD1 covers 7 bases. From germline, CDR1 is MDHEN and CDR2 SYDVKM. Germline trimming cut 5 bases from V and 0 bases from J; bases unmatched to any gene: 6. This CDR3 has 15 amino acids. In DNA form, the CDR3 reads TGTGCCAGCAGTCCCAACAGGGGACCTAACTATGGCTACACCTTC. It translates to CASSPNRGPNYGYTF.

The V call is TRBV28, the J call TRBJ2-7; TRBD2 matches at 7 bases. CDR1 and CDR2 from the germline V gene are MDHEN and SYDVKM. V was clipped by 11 bases and J by 5 bases; unmatched bases: 15. The CDR3 spans 14 residues. This CDR3 reads CAGQRSGIFDEQYF. DNA of the CDR3: TGTGCCGGCCAGAGAAGCGGGATTTTCGACGAGCAGTACTTC.

This clone was recorded only once. This sequence joins TRBV20-1 and TRBJ1-1; D is possibly TRBD1 (6 bases). The CDR3 sequence is 10 residues long. Germline-derived CDR1 and CDR2 are DFQATT and SNEGSKA (reference sequence). Deletions cut 6 bases from V and 8 bases from J, with 10 bases between. The DNA of the CDR3 is TGCAGTGCGCCAACAGGGGAAGCTTTCTTT. Protein sequence: CSAPTGEAFF.

The V gene is TRBV28, the J gene TRBJ2-5; D not certain. This CDR3 has 11 amino acids. CDR1 MDHEN and CDR2 SYDVKM come from the germline V gene. Trimming shortened V by 3 bases and J by 5 bases, and 4 bases separated the two germline ends. The CDR3 DNA follows: TGTGCCAGCAGTTTCGGGGAGACCCAGTACTTC. Residues: CASSFGETQYF.

To note about this clone: The same CDR3 also results from other DNA sequences found in this sample. J is TRBJ1-2 and V is TRBV7-3; no definite D call. There are 13 residues in the CDR3. CDR1 and CDR2 from the germline V gene are SGHTA and FQGTGA. The V end lost 1 base, the J end lost 6 bases, and 9 bases lay between the germline ends. The CDR3 DNA reads TGTGCCAGCAGCTTAAGTTCCGGGGATGGCTACACCTTC. It codes for CASSLSSGDGYTF.

The chain links TRBV14 to TRBJ2-7, with a possible D match to TRBD1 (5 bases). Per the germline V gene, CDR1 is SGHDN and CDR2 is FVKESK. The CDR3 spans 14 residues. Trimming removed 1 base from V and 5 bases from J, with 12 bases in between. The CDR3 here is CASSQGQSPNEQYF. CDR3 bases: TGTGCCAGCAGCCAAGGACAGTCGCCGAACGAGCAGTACTTC.

The V call is TRBV9, the J call TRBJ2-7; TRBD1 matches at 10 bases. Germline V gives CDR1 SGDLS, CDR2 YYNGEE. J lost 4 bases, V lost 0 bases, and 4 bases had no gene match. The CDR3 is 15 residues long. The CDR3 bases are TGTGCCAGCAGCGTAGCCTTGGGACAGGGGTACGAGCAGTACTTC. Residues: CASSVALGQGYEQYF.

This clone is a singleton in its sample. The V and J genes are TRBV5-5 and TRBJ2-5; TRBD1 might be the D (5 bases). This CDR3 has 16 residues. V dropped 4 bases and J dropped 5 bases, with 21 bases sitting between them. Looked up from germline, CDR1 is SGHKS and CDR2 is YYEKEE (reference sequence). The CDR3 nucleotides read TGTGCCAGCAGCCCACACCTATGGCAGGGCTACGAGACCCAGTACTTC. It yields the protein CASSPHLWQGYETQYF.

The chain's CDR3 is CASSPPDRAITYEQYF. DNA of the CDR3: TGTGCCAGCTCACCACCGGACAGGGCAATAACCTACGAGCAGTACTTC. This chain links TRBV18 with TRBJ2-7, with 8 bases identical to TRBD1. This CDR3 contains 16 residues. The germline CDR1 and CDR2 sequences are KGHSH and LQKENI. V gave up 0 bases and J gave up 2 bases; unmatched junction bases: 6.

This sequence joins TRBV9 and TRBJ2-3; D is uncertain. Germline CDR1 SGDLS, CDR2 YYNGEE. Trimming took 3 bases from V and 7 from J, leaving 9 bases between them. The CDR3 contains 12 residues. The CDR3 DNA is TGTGCCAGCAGCGCTGAGACTCATACGCAGTATTTT. Encoded protein: CASSAETHTQYF.